One T cell receptor beta chain is described in this entry. This specimen belongs to a study of blood T cell repertoires in COVID-19. In the study overall: Acute-phase and convalescent COVID-19 samples originated in the United States, Italy and Spain.

CDR3 size: 15 residues. Germline lookup yields CDR1 MNHEY and CDR2 SMNVEV (reference sequence). Trimming cost V 7 bases and J 10 bases, with 22 bases left between them. The data were produced by immunoSEQ multiplex PCR, yet TCRdb's version contains in-frame clones alone and is incomplete. The table includes about 230,000 clones, over 65% detected once. Sequencing was performed on peripheral blood. The rearrangement links TRBV27 to TRBJ1-4; possible D gene TRBD1, 5 bases. This TCR derives from a woman in her 70s with active or convalescent COVID-19. The CDR3 region is CASTNYPPDGGKLFF. For the CDR3, the DNA is TGTGCCAGCACTAATTACCCCCCAGACGGGGGAAAACTGTTTTTT. Together with reference TRBV27 and TRBJ1-4, the CDR3 gives the full variable domain: EAQVTQNPRYLITVTGKKLTVTCSQNMNHEYMSWYRQDPGLGLRQIYYSMNVEVTDKGDVPEGYKVSRKEKRNFPLILESPSPNQTSLYFCASTNYPPDGGKLFFGSGTQLSVL.